A single T cell receptor (beta chain) is shown here with its context. Adults between roughly 18 and 90 years of age took part from fewer than 30 US areas. This entry is derived from a study of blood T cell repertoires in COVID-19. At the level of the study: Samples of COVID-19 (acute and convalescent) were obtained from the United States, Italy and Spain. The analysed material was cDNA or gDNA that came from T cells, B-cell-depleted T cells, or PBMCs.

In the authors' methods: Reference gene primer amplification gave estimated nucleated cell counts. Profiling relied on immunoSEQ multiplex PCR, and the TCRdb table lists in-frame clones only, not all of them. The V and J calls and clone size were taken over from that table, and D and trimming were inferred from the DNA. In the table there are 200,000 or so clones, roughly 84% of which are singletons. The sequenced sample consisted of PBMCs or T cells enriched from blood (not recorded which). The receptor was derived from a man aged 25 to 45 in a cohort exposed to, infected with or recovered from COVID-19 (not recorded which).

CDR3 amino acids: CASSVGLVKTDEQFF. As DNA, the CDR3 is TGTGCCAGCAGCGTTGGACTAGTAAAGACCGATGAGCAGTTCTTC. This chain uses TRBV9 with TRBJ2-1, with 7 bases identical to TRBD2. The CDR3 covers 15 residues. The junction had 10 bases not matched to a gene; V was cut back by 2 bases and J by 8 bases. Germline CDR1 SGDLS, CDR2 YYNGEE.